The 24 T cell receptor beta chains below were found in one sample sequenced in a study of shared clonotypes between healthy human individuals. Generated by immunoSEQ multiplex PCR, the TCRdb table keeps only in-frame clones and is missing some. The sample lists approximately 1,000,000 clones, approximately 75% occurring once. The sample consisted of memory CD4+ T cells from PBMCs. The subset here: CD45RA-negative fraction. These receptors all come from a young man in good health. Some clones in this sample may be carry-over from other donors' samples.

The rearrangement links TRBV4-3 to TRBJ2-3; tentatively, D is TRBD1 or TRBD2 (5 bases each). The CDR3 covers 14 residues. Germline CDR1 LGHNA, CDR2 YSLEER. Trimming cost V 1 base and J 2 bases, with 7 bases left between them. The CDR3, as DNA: TGCGCCAGCAGCCAAGGGGACCTCACAGATACGCAGTATTTT. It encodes CASSQGDLTDTQYF.

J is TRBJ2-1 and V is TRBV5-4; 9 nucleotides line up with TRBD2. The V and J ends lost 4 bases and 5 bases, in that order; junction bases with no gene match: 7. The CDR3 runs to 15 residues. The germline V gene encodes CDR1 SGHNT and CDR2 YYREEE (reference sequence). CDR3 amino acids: CASSRQREVDNEQFF. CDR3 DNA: TGTGCCAGCAGCCGTCAGCGGGAGGTCGACAATGAGCAGTTCTTC. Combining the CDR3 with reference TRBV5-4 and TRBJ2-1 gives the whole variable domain ETGVTQSPTHLIKTRGQQVTLRCSSQSGHNTVSWYQQALGQGPQFIFQYYREEENGRGNFPPRFSGLQFPNYSSELNVNALELDDSALYLCASSRQREVDNEQFFGPGTRLTVL.

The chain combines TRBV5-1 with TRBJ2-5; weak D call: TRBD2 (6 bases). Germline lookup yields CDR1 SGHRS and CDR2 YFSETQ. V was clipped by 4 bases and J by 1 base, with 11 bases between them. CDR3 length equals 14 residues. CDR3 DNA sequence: TGCGCCAGCAGCCGCGGGGCTAGCCAAGAGACCCAGTACTTC. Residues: CASSRGASQETQYF.

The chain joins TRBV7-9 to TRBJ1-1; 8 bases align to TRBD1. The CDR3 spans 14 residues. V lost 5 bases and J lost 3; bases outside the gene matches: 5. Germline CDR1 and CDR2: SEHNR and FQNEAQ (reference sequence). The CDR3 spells CASSRQGRDTEAFF. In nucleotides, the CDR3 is TGTGCCAGCAGCCGACAGGGGAGGGACACTGAAGCTTTCTTT.

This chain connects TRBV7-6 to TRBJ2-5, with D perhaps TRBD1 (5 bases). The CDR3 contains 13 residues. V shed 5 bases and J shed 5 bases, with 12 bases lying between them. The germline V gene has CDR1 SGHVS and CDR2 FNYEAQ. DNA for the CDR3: TGTGCCAGCAGCCCGGCCAGGGCTGAGACCCAGTACTTC. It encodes CASSPARAETQYF.

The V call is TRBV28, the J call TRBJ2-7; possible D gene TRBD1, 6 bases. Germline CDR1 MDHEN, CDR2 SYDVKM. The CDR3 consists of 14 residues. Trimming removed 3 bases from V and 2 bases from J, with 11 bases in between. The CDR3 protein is CASSFLGGTYEQYF. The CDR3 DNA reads TGTGCCAGCAGTTTTCTAGGGGGAACCTACGAGCAGTACTTC. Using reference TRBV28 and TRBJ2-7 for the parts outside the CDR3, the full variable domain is DVKVTQSSRYLVKRTGEKVFLECVQDMDHENMFWYRQDPGLGLRLIYFSYDVKMKEKGDIPEGYSVSREKKERFSLILESASTNQTSMYLCASSFLGGTYEQYFGPGTRLTVT.

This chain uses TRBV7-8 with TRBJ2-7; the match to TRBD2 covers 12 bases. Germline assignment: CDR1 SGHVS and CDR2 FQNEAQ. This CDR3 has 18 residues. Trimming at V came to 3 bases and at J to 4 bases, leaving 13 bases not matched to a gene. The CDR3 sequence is CASSLLGLAGYRSYEQYF. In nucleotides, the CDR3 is TGTGCCAGCAGCTTGCTAGGACTAGCGGGATATCGGTCGTACGAGCAGTACTTC.

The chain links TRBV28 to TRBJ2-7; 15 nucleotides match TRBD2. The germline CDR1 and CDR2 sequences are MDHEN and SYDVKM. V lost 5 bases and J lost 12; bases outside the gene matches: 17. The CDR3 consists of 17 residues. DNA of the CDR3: TGTGCCAGCAGTCCAAATCCGGGACTAGCGGGAGGAGGGGTTGTGTACTTC. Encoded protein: CASSPNPGLAGGGVVYF.

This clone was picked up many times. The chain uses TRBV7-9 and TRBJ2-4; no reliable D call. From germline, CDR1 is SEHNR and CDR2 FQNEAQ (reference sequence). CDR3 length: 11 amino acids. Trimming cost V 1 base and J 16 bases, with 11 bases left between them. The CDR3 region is CASSLEAVPYF. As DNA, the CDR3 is TGTGCCAGCAGCTTAGAGGCAGTTCCCTACTTC.

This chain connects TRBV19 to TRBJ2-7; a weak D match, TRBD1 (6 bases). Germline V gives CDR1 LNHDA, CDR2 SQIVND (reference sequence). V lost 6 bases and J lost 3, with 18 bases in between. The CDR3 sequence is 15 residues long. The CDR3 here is CASSIQGSDNYEQYF. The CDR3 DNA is TGTGCCAGTAGCATTCAGGGGTCAGACAACTACGAGCAGTACTTC.

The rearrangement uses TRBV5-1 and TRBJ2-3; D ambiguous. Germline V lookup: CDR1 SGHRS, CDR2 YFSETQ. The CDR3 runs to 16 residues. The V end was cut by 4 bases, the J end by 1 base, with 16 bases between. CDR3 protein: CASSAYQRWGTDTQYF. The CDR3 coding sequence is TGCGCCAGCAGCGCCTACCAACGTTGGGGCACAGATACGCAGTATTTT.

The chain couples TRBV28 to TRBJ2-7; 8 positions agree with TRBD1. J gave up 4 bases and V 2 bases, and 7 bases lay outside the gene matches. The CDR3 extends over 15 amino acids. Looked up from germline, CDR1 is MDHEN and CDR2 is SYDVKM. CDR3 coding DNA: TGTGCCAGCAGTTTAGGGCAGGGGGCAGTTTACGAGCAGTACTTC. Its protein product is CASSLGQGAVYEQYF.

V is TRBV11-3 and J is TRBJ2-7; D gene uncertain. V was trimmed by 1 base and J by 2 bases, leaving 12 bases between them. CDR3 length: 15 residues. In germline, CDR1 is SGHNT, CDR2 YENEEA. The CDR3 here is CASSLGPGSPYEQYF. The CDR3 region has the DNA TGTGCCAGCAGCTTAGGTCCCGGCAGCCCCTACGAGCAGTACTTC.

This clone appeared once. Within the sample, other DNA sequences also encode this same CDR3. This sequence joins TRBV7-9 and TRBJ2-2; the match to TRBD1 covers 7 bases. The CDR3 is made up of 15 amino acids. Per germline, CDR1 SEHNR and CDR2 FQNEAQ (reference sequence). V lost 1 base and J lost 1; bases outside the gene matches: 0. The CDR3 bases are TGTGCCAGCAGCTTAGGACAGGGGAACACCGGGGAGCTGTTTTTT. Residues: CASSLGQGNTGELFF. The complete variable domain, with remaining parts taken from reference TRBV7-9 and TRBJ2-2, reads DTGVSQNPRHKITKRGQNVTFRCDPISEHNRLYWYRQTLGQGPEFLTYFQNEAQLEKSRLLSDRFSAERPKGSFSTLEIQRTEQGDSAMYLCASSLGQGNTGELFFGEGSRLTVL.

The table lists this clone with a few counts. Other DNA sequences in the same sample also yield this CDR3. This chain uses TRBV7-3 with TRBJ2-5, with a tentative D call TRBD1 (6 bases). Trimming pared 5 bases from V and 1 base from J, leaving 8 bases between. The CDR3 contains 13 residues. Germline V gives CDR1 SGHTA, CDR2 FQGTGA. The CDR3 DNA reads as TGTGCCAGCAGCCCAGGGGCCCAAGAGACCCAGTACTTC. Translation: CASSPGAQETQYF.

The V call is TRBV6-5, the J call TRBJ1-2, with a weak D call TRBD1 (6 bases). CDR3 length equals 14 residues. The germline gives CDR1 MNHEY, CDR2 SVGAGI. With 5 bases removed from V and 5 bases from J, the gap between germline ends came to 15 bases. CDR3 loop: CASSLGGGRYGYTF. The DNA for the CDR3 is TGTGCCAGCAGTCTAGGCGGGGGGCGTTATGGCTACACCTTC.

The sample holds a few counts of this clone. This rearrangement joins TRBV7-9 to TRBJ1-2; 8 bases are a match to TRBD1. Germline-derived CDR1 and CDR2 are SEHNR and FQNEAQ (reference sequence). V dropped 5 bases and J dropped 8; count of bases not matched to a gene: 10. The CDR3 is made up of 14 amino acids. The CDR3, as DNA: TGTGCCAGCAGCCAGGACAGGGCCAAGAAAGGCTACACCTTC. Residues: CASSQDRAKKGYTF.

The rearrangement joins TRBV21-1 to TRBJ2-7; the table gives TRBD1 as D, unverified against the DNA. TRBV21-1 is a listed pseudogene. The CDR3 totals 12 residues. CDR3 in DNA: TGTGCCAGCAGTAAAAAATCAAACGAGCAGTACTTC. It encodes CASSKKSNEQYF.

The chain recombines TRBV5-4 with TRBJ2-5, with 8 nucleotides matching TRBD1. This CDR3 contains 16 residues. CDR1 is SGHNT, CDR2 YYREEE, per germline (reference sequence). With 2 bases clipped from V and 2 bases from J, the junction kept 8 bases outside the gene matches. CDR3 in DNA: TGTGCCAGCAGCTTCCCCGGGGGACAGGCACAAGAGACCCAGTACTTC. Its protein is CASSFPGGQAQETQYF.

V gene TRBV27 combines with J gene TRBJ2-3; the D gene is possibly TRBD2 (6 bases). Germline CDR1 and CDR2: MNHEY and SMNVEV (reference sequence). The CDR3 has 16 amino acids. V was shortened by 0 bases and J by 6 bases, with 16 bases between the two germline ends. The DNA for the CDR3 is TGTGCCAGCAGTTTATCGAAGCCTGGGGGGTTGGATACGCAGTATTTT. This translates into CASSLSKPGGLDTQYF.

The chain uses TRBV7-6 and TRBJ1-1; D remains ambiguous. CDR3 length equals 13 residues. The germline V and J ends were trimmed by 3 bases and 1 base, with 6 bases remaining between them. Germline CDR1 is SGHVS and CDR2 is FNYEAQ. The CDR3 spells CASSFQPNTEAFF. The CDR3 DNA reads TGTGCCAGCAGCTTTCAGCCGAACACTGAAGCTTTCTTT.

In DNA form, the CDR3 reads TGTGCCAGCAGGGCGACTAGCGGGATAAAGACCCAGTACTTC. Translating gives CASRATSGIKTQYF. This sequence joins TRBV6-1 and TRBJ2-5; 11 bases match TRBD2. V was clipped by 6 bases and J by 6 bases; unmatched bases: 6. The length of the CDR3 is 14 residues. Germline lookup yields CDR1 MNHNS and CDR2 SASEGT.

CDR3 bases: TGTGCCAGCCACCTTAACAGGATCATGAACACTGAAGCTTTCTTT. It translates to CASHLNRIMNTEAFF. The genes are TRBV6-5 and TRBJ1-1; possible D gene TRBD1, 5 bases. Germline CDR1 is MNHEY and CDR2 is SVGAGI. This CDR3 has 15 residues. V lost 8 bases, J lost 0 bases, and 16 bases lay in between.

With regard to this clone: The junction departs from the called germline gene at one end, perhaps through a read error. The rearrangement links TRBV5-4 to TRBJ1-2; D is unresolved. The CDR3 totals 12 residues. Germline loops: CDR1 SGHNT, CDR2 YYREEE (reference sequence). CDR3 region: CASGFDSDGVNF. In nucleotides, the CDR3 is TGTGCCAGCGGCTTCGATTCGGACGGGGTCAACTTC. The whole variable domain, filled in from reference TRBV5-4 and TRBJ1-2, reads ETGVTQSPTHLIKTRGQQVTLRCSSQSGHNTVSWYQQALGQGPQFIFQYYREEENGRGNFPPRFSGLQFPNYSSELNVNALELDDSALYLCASGFDSDGVNFGSGTRLTVV.